A single sample is the source of the 14 T cell receptor beta chains below, sequenced in a study of blood T cell repertoires in COVID-19. Clones were sequenced by immunoSEQ multiplex PCR, and TCRdb holds only the in-frame ones, with some missing. The table has roughly 100,000 clones, approximately 90% seen once; the top ten hold 17%. The sample comprised peripheral blood. All receptors come from a woman of 80 years or more in a cohort sampled during active COVID-19.

This CDR3 reads CASSGPQGETQYF. The CDR3 DNA reads TGTGCCAGCAGCGGCCCCCAGGGGGAGACCCAGTACTTC. The chain is built from TRBV6-5 and TRBJ2-5; possibly TRBD1 for D (6 bases). The CDR3 has 13 residues. The germline V gene encodes CDR1 MNHEY and CDR2 SVGAGI. V was shortened by 6 bases and J by 5 bases, with 13 bases between the two germline ends.

The rearrangement links TRBV19 to TRBJ1-2; a possible D gene is TRBD1 (5 bases). V lost 6 bases to trimming and J lost 0 bases, with 8 bases between them. Germline V gene data show CDR1 as LNHDA and CDR2 as SQIVND (reference sequence). The CDR3 loop spans 13 amino acids. CDR3 amino acids: CASRTETNYGYTF. DNA of the CDR3: TGTGCCAGTAGGACAGAAACTAACTATGGCTACACCTTC.

As for this clone: At one boundary the junction diverges from the germline segment, which might be a read error. The chain recombines TRBV7-7 with TRBJ2-5, with a weak D call TRBD2 (7 bases). The CDR3 is made up of 15 amino acids. The germline gives CDR1 SSHAT, CDR2 FNYEAQ (reference sequence). DNA of the CDR3: TGTGCTAGCAGCCGCGTGGGGGGGCGAGGAGAGACCCAGTACTTC. The encoded protein is CASSRVGGRGETQYF.

This clone was seen only once. This chain joins TRBV11-2 and TRBJ2-3, with a tentative D call TRBD2 (5 bases). The V gene lost 5 bases and the J gene lost 6 bases, with 21 bases spanning the gap. Germline CDR1 reads SGHAT; CDR2 reads FQNNGV. This CDR3 contains 16 residues. CDR3 coding DNA: TGTGCCAGCAGCCCCCTCCTTGAGCGGACCACCGATACGCAGTATTTT. This codes for CASSPLLERTTDTQYF.

The chain links TRBV6-4 to TRBJ2-1; TRBD2 might be the D (6 bases). The V and J ends lost 0 bases and 0 bases respectively, with 15 bases between them. CDR1 MRHNA and CDR2 SNTAGT come from the germline V gene. This CDR3 region has 18 residues. In nucleotides, the CDR3 is TGTGCCAGCAGTGACTCGTGGGGCGGAGGGGCCTCCTACAATGAGCAGTTCTTC. It codes for CASSDSWGGGASYNEQFF.

The genes are TRBV18 and TRBJ1-5; D gene uncertain. There are 14 residues in the CDR3. Trimming took 2 bases from V and 0 from J, leaving 5 bases between them. CDR1 and CDR2 (germline): KGHSH, LQKENI. CDR3 protein: CASSPGSSNQPQHF. The CDR3, as DNA: TGTGCCAGCTCACCAGGCAGTAGCAATCAGCCCCAGCATTTT.

V gene TRBV10-3 combines with J gene TRBJ2-7, with D perhaps matching TRBD2 (6 bases). Per the germline V gene, CDR1 is ENHRY and CDR2 is SYGVKD. The CDR3 has 14 amino acids. Trimming removed 3 bases at V and 6 bases at J, with 15 bases between. The CDR3 sequence is CAISDAGGTREQYF. CDR3 coding DNA: TGTGCCATCAGTGATGCCGGGGGAACCCGCGAGCAGTACTTC.

The V gene is TRBV19, the J gene TRBJ1-4; 8 bases align to TRBD1. The CDR3 has 15 residues. J was trimmed by 8 bases and V by 6 bases; bases with no gene match: 11. CDR1 is LNHDA and CDR2 is SQIVND in the germline V gene (reference sequence). CDR3 loop: CASSISSGGLEKLFF. The CDR3, as DNA: TGTGCCAGTAGCATTTCTTCAGGGGGCCTAGAAAAACTGTTTTTT.

The V gene is TRBV24-1, the J gene TRBJ2-7; 10 bases align to TRBD2. The trim removed 3 bases at V and 5 bases at J, leaving 6 bases unmatched. The CDR3 has 15 amino acids. Germline V lookup: CDR1 KGHDR, CDR2 SFDVKD. Written as DNA, the CDR3 is TGTGCCACCAGTGATGGGGCTAGCGGGAGCCACGAGCAGTACTTC. This translates into CATSDGASGSHEQYF.

The CDR3 DNA follows: TGTGCCAGCAGCCAACCTTCAGACAGGGGAGCTTTCTTT. It translates to CASSQPSDRGAFF. The chain carries TRBV3-1 (or the pseudogene TRBV3-2) and TRBJ1-1; TRBD1 aligns across 8 bases. This CDR3 is built from 13 residues. The germline CDR1 and CDR2 sequences are LGHDT and YNNKEL (reference sequence). V gave up 2 bases and J gave up 10 bases; unmatched junction bases: 6.

This clone turned up a few times. The DNA of the CDR3 is TGTGCCAGTGCGTTCGAGCAGTACTTC. Amino acids: CASAFEQYF. V is TRBV19 and J is TRBJ2-7; D is ambiguous. V was trimmed by 8 bases and J by 6 bases, leaving 5 bases between them. CDR3 length: 9 residues. Germline V gives CDR1 LNHDA, CDR2 SQIVND (reference sequence).

This clone has more than one count but fewer than ten. This chain uses TRBV18 with TRBJ1-1; D is unclear. This CDR3 is 13 amino acids long. Germline lookup yields CDR1 KGHSH and CDR2 LQKENI. Trimming removed 3 bases from V and 1 base from J, with 6 bases in between. The CDR3 reads CASSPLRNTEAFF. Here the CDR3 DNA reads TGTGCCAGCTCACCCCTACGGAACACTGAAGCTTTCTTT.

The genes are TRBV10-2 and TRBJ1-1; D not resolved. The CDR3 contains 13 residues. V was shortened by 4 bases and J by 0 bases, with 6 bases between the two germline ends. CDR1 and CDR2 (germline): WSHSY, SAAADI. This CDR3 reads CASSVQVNTEAFF. DNA of the CDR3: TGCGCCAGCAGTGTTCAGGTGAACACTGAAGCTTTCTTT.

This clone was seen only once. The chain carries TRBV24-1 and TRBJ1-3; 12 nucleotides match TRBD1. This CDR3 region has 16 residues. V was clipped by 3 bases and J by 4 bases; unmatched bases: 3. Germline V gene sequence: CDR1 KGHDR, CDR2 SFDVKD. The CDR3 loop reads CATSDPGQGAGNTIYF. The DNA for the CDR3 is TGTGCCACCAGTGATCCGGGACAGGGGGCCGGAAACACCATATATTTT.